The T cell receptor (beta chain) described here comes from a study of T-cell reconstitution after alpha-beta-depleted transplantation in children. Preparation of the TCRbeta library involved a method that used unique molecular identifiers. Using its own MiXCR run on the PCR reads, TCRdb lists one record per CDR3 protein. The repertoire holds 490,000 or so distinct CDR3 sequences, with roughly an eighth as singletons. The trim removed 2 bases at V and 3 bases at J, leaving 8 bases unmatched. The CDR3 is 16 residues long. The sequencing here drew on PBMCs from the stem cell graft donor, taken from the stem cell graft. The receptor's source is a human donor who donated a stem cell graft to a child with combined immunodeficiency. The chain couples TRBV12-3 or TRBV12-4 to TRBJ2-5; 8 nucleotides match TRBD1. CDR3 protein: CASSLLVQGGKETQYF. The CDR3 DNA follows: TGTGCCAGCAGTTTATTGGTACAGGGGGGAAAAGAGACCCAGTACTTC.